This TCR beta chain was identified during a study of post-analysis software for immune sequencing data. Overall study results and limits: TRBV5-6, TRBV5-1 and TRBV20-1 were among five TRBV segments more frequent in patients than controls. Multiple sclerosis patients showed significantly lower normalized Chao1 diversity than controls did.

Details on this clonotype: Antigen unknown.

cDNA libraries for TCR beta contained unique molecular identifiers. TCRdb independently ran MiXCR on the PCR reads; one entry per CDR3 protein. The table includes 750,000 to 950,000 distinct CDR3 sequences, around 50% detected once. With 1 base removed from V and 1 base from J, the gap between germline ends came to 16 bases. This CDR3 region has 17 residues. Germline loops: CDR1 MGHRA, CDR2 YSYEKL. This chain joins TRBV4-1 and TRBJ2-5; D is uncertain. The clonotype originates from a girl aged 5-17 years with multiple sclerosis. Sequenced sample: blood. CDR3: CASSQGPGAPSQETQYF. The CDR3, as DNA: TGCGCCAGCAGCCAAGGGCCTGGCGCACCTTCCCAAGAGACCCAGTACTTC.